These 27 T cell receptor beta chains came from one sample sequenced in a study of PD-1 blockade in classical Hodgkin lymphoma. Only in-frame clones appear in the TCRdb table, and some are missing; sequencing was by immunoSEQ multiplex PCR. The sample includes roughly 64,000 clones, 85% to 95% seen only once; the top ten take 8%. The time point: cycle 4 day 1 (C4D1), after five to seven weeks of nivolumab. Autologous stem cell transplantation was followed by relapse in every patient, and brentuximab vedotin exposure varied. This specimen was peripheral blood mononuclear cells (PBMCs), taken before the fourth cycle of nivolumab. Receptors originate from a human donor with classical Hodgkin lymphoma.

This clone was detected once. This sequence joins TRBV30 and TRBJ2-5; D may be TRBD1 or TRBD2 (6 bases each). This CDR3 has 13 amino acids. V was cut by 3 bases and J by 5 bases, with 13 bases left in between. Germline V CDR1 and CDR2: GTSNPN, SVGIG (reference sequence). The CDR3 coding sequence is TGTGCCTGGAGCGGGGGCCTGGGGGAGACCCAGTACTTC. It specifies CAWSGGLGETQYF.

This chain connects TRBV5-1 to TRBJ2-7; maybe TRBD1 (6 bases). This CDR3 is built from 15 residues. V was trimmed by 2 bases and J by 0 bases, leaving 12 bases between them. Germline values: CDR1 SGHRS, CDR2 YFSETQ. The CDR3 DNA follows: TGCGCCAGCAGCTTACCGGGACACTCCTCCTACGAGCAGTACTTC. Its protein product is CASSLPGHSSYEQYF.

This rearrangement joins TRBV9 to TRBJ2-2, with 9 bases that match TRBD2. J was trimmed by 8 bases and V by 4 bases; bases with no gene match: 6. This CDR3 is 14 amino acids long. Germline V gene data show CDR1 as SGDLS and CDR2 as YYNGEE. The CDR3 reads CASSFLAGQGELFF. For the CDR3, the DNA is TGTGCCAGCAGCTTCCTAGCGGGACAGGGGGAGCTGTTTTTT.

This chain links TRBV2 with TRBJ2-1; tentatively, D is TRBD2 (5 bases). CDR1 and CDR2 (germline): SNHLY, FYNNEI. The ends were cut back, 6 bases at V and 5 bases at J, with 8 bases in the middle. The CDR3 is 12 amino acids. CDR3 in amino acids: CASRKADNEQFF. The CDR3 nucleotides read TGTGCCAGCAGGAAAGCGGACAATGAGCAGTTCTTC.

This clone was detected only once. The chain joins TRBV28 to TRBJ2-1; no reliable D call. CDR3 length: 13 residues. Germline CDR1 is MDHEN and CDR2 is SYDVKM. V gave up 1 base and J gave up 5 bases, with 6 bases separating them. The CDR3 spells CASSLSPNNEQFF. Here the CDR3 DNA reads TGTGCCAGCAGTTTATCACCGAACAATGAGCAGTTCTTC.

This chain uses TRBV7-8 with TRBJ1-5, with TRBD1 matching over 8 bases. V was pared by 5 bases and J by 3 bases, with 15 bases of the junction left unmatched. The CDR3 is 18 residues long. Germline loops: CDR1 SGHVS, CDR2 FQNEAQ. CDR3 sequence reads: CASSQSQRTGTFNQPQHF. CDR3 bases: TGTGCCAGCAGCCAAAGTCAGCGGACAGGGACTTTCAATCAGCCCCAGCATTTT.

The V gene is TRBV7-9, the J gene TRBJ2-7; 10 bases are shared with TRBD1. This CDR3 spans 15 amino acids. The ends lost 4 bases at V and 4 bases at J; junction bases unmatched: 7. The germline V gene has CDR1 SEHNR and CDR2 FQNEAQ (reference sequence). The CDR3 bases are TGTGCCAGCAGCTCCGTCGGGACAGGGGTTTACGAGCAGTACTTC. Protein sequence: CASSSVGTGVYEQYF.

The J gene is TRBJ2-1, the V gene TRBV28; 8 bases are a match to TRBD1. The ends lost 7 bases at V and 2 bases at J; junction bases unmatched: 7. The CDR3 runs 15 residues. Germline V lookup: CDR1 MDHEN, CDR2 SYDVKM. The CDR3 here is CASINRDRPYNEQFF. The CDR3 nucleotides read TGTGCCAGCATCAATAGGGACAGGCCCTACAATGAGCAGTTCTTC.

The chain is built from TRBV19 and TRBJ2-1; 7 nucleotides agree with TRBD1. Trimming removed 2 bases from V and 1 base from J; junction bases left unmatched: 5. Germline-derived CDR1 and CDR2 are LNHDA and SQIVND (reference sequence). The CDR3 length is 16 residues. As DNA, the CDR3 is TGTGCCAGTAGTATACCCCGACAGGGATCCTACAATGAGCAGTTCTTC. This gives the protein CASSIPRQGSYNEQFF.

The rearrangement uses TRBV4-2 and TRBJ2-1; 8 nucleotides align to TRBD2. Trimming at V came to 1 base and at J to 3 bases, leaving 5 bases not matched to a gene. The CDR3 contains 16 residues. The germline CDR1 and CDR2 sequences are LGHNA and YNFKEQ. CDR3 sequence reads: CASSQAVREGYNEQFF. The CDR3 DNA follows: TGTGCCAGCAGCCAAGCTGTCCGGGAGGGCTACAATGAGCAGTTCTTC.

Comments on this clone: The DNA is omitted, as the CDR3 cannot be located on it reliably, and the CDR3 follows TCRdb's listing. This sequence joins TRBV21-1 and TRBJ1-2. TRBV21-1 is given as a pseudogene. The CDR3 numbers 17 amino acids, ends counted. CDR3 loop: CASSKAGFGRGTYGYTF.

This clone was detected once. The chain links TRBV6-5 to TRBJ2-1; a possible D gene is TRBD1 (7 bases). V gave up 0 bases and J gave up 3 bases, with 12 bases separating them. Germline V CDR1 and CDR2: MNHEY, SVGAGI. The CDR3 runs to 16 residues. CDR3 region: CASSYSPGGIYNEQFF. The CDR3 nucleotides are TGTGCCAGCAGTTACTCGCCAGGGGGGATCTACAATGAGCAGTTCTTC.

The gene calls are TRBV25-1 and TRBJ2-1, with a weak D call TRBD2 (6 bases). Germline assignment: CDR1 MGHDK and CDR2 SYGVNS. V was clipped by 3 bases and J by 7 bases, with 10 bases between them. CDR3 size: 13 residues. This chain's CDR3 is CASSDTEGNEQFF. CDR3 DNA: TGTGCCAGCAGTGACACGGAGGGAAATGAGCAGTTCTTC.

The chain couples TRBV6-6 to TRBJ1-1; 8 bases map to TRBD1. V lost 3 bases to trimming and J lost 1 base; unmatched junction nucleotides: 1. Germline V gene lookup returns CDR1 MNHNY and CDR2 SVGAGI (reference sequence). This CDR3 has 14 residues. The CDR3 DNA follows: TGTGCCAGCAGTTATGGACAGGGGAACACTGAAGCTTTCTTT. This translates into CASSYGQGNTEAFF.

The chain recombines TRBV30 with TRBJ1-5; D uncertain. V was pared by 0 bases and J by 1 base, with 16 bases between. The CDR3 contains 17 residues. Looked up from germline, CDR1 is GTSNPN and CDR2 is SVGIG (reference sequence). The CDR3 DNA reads as TGTGCCTGGAGTGTATTGAAAGTTGGGAGGAGCAATCAGCCCCAGCATTTT. This codes for CAWSVLKVGRSNQPQHF.

The chain joins TRBV6-4 to TRBJ2-3; D gene uncertain. The germline CDR1 and CDR2 sequences are MRHNA and SNTAGT. The V and J ends lost 2 bases and 1 base respectively, with 10 bases between them. The CDR3 consists of 15 residues. CDR3 nucleotide sequence: TGTGCCAGCAGTGACCGGGCCTCCCGCACAGATACGCAGTATTTT. Amino acid sequence: CASSDRASRTDTQYF.

V and J are TRBV4-1 and TRBJ1-5, with a tentative D call TRBD1 (6 bases). The CDR3 extends over 17 amino acids. CDR1 MGHRA and CDR2 YSYEKL come from the germline V gene. V shed 2 bases and J shed 3 bases, with 17 bases lying between them. The CDR3 DNA follows: TGCGCCAGCAGCCAACCACCCCTCGGGACAAACAATCAGCCCCAGCATTTT. This encodes CASSQPPLGTNNQPQHF.

This sequence joins TRBV28 and TRBJ1-2, with 10 bases that match TRBD1. This CDR3 contains 14 residues. The germline V gene encodes CDR1 MDHEN and CDR2 SYDVKM. Trimming took 6 bases from V and 3 from J; bases not matched to a gene: 4. This CDR3 reads CASRPGQGYYGYTF. CDR3 bases: TGTGCCAGCAGACCGGGACAGGGGTACTATGGCTACACCTTC.

This clone was detected only once. The chain is built from TRBV7-7 and TRBJ2-5, with 13 nucleotides matching TRBD2. Losses at the gene ends were 5 bases for V and 5 bases for J; bases not matched to a gene: 8. The CDR3 length is 16 residues. Per germline, CDR1 SSHAT and CDR2 FNYEAQ (reference sequence). The CDR3 sequence is CASSPRTSGSQETQYF. For the CDR3, the DNA is TGTGCCAGCAGCCCAAGGACTAGCGGGAGCCAGGAGACCCAGTACTTC.

The chain carries TRBV6-6 and TRBJ2-1; D not certain. The CDR3 runs to 15 residues. V dropped 4 bases and J dropped 4 bases, with 14 bases sitting between them. Germline lookup yields CDR1 MNHNY and CDR2 SVGAGI (reference sequence). CDR3 bases: TGTGCCAGCAGTTCTGTCCCTGGGCCGTACAATGAGCAGTTCTTC. It codes for CASSSVPGPYNEQFF.

The rearrangement uses TRBV6-1 and TRBJ2-3; 9 bases agree with TRBD2. With V trimmed by 7 bases and J by 5 bases, 7 bases remained unmatched. The V gene's germline CDR1 is MNHNS and CDR2 SASEGT. The CDR3 has 14 residues. Written as DNA, the CDR3 is TGTGCCAGCATCCCGGGACTAGCTCGAGATACGCAGTATTTT. Its translation is CASIPGLARDTQYF.

The CDR3 DNA follows: TGCGCCAGCAGCCAAGTGGGGGGAGCCTACGAGCAGTACTTC. It translates to CASSQVGGAYEQYF. The chain employs TRBV4-1 and TRBJ2-7; D perhaps matches TRBD2 (6 bases). V was pared by 1 base and J by 2 bases, with 9 bases between. The CDR3 loop spans 14 amino acids. Per germline, CDR1 MGHRA and CDR2 YSYEKL.

This sequence joins TRBV5-4 and TRBJ2-7, with D possibly TRBD1 on 5 matching bases. With 5 bases removed from V and 3 bases from J, the gap between germline ends came to 12 bases. The CDR3 consists of 13 residues. The germline V gene has CDR1 SGHNT and CDR2 YYREEE (reference sequence). In nucleotides, the CDR3 is TGTGCCAGCAGTTTCTTACAGGACTACGAGCAGTACTTC. It translates to CASSFLQDYEQYF.

V is TRBV27 and J is TRBJ2-7; maybe TRBD1 (5 bases). The length of the CDR3 is 15 residues. V was trimmed by 4 bases and J by 1 base, leaving 14 bases between them. The germline CDR1 and CDR2 sequences are MNHEY and SMNVEV (reference sequence). CDR3 in DNA: TGTGCCAGCAGTTACCCCGACAGCTTTTCCTACGAGCAGTACTTC. Encoded protein: CASSYPDSFSYEQYF.

The chain joins TRBV2 to TRBJ1-2; D call uncertain. The CDR3 has 14 amino acids. The V gene lost 3 bases and the J gene lost 4 bases, with 12 bases spanning the gap. The germline V gene has CDR1 SNHLY and CDR2 FYNNEI. CDR3: CASSELGGSYGYTF. The CDR3 DNA follows: TGTGCCAGCAGTGAGCTGGGTGGCAGCTATGGCTACACCTTC.

J is TRBJ1-1 and V is TRBV11-1, with D unresolved. With 6 bases removed from V and 4 bases from J, the gap between germline ends came to 12 bases. Germline CDR1 SGHAT, CDR2 FQDESV (reference sequence). CDR3 length: 13 residues. Here the CDR3 reads CASRGRGFTEAFF. The CDR3 nucleotides are TGTGCCAGCAGAGGACGGGGATTCACTGAAGCTTTCTTT.

V gene TRBV5-8 combines with J gene TRBJ1-2; D remains unclear. Germline assignment: CDR1 SGHTS and CDR2 YDEGEE. The CDR3 is 14 residues long. V was clipped by 0 bases and J by 4 bases, with 10 bases between them. In DNA, the CDR3 is TGTGCCAGCAGCTTGGCCATGAGCCCCTATGGCTACACCTTC. Protein: CASSLAMSPYGYTF.